This T cell receptor (beta chain) was captured in a study of T cells in Graves' hyperthyroidism and ophthalmopathy. Germline-derived CDR1 and CDR2 are MDHEN and SYDVKM. Trimming removed 4 bases from V and 5 bases from J; junction bases left unmatched: 8. This CDR3 contains 16 residues. This clonotype was found many times. Regions amplified from RNA transcripts were the TCR beta CDR3 regions. Researchers ran a first-round RT-PCR on the TCR CDR3 using the HTBI primer set. TCRdb reanalysed the multiplex PCR reads using MiXCR and keeps one entry per CDR3 protein. Counted here are roughly 530,000 distinct CDR3 sequences, approximately 17% occurring once; the ten biggest clones make up 17%.

Sequenced sample: blood. The sequence came from a young woman with Graves' ophthalmopathy. V and J are TRBV28 and TRBJ2-7, with TRBD2 identical over 13 bases. The CDR3 DNA sequence: TGTGCCAGCAGTTCCCCGGGGACTAGCGGGAAGAACGAGCAGTACTTC. Residues: CASSSPGTSGKNEQYF. Drawing the rest from reference TRBV28 and TRBJ2-7, the complete variable domain is DVKVTQSSRYLVKRTGEKVFLECVQDMDHENMFWYRQDPGLGLRLIYFSYDVKMKEKGDIPEGYSVSREKKERFSLILESASTNQTSMYLCASSSPGTSGKNEQYFGPGTRLTVT.